This T cell receptor beta chain was identified in a study of T cells in Graves' hyperthyroidism and ophthalmopathy. Amplification of TCR beta CDR3 regions used RNA as the template. A first-round RT-PCR of the TCR CDR3 used the HTBI primer set. Via MiXCR, TCRdb re-called the multiplex PCR reads, giving one row per CDR3 protein. The table has about 400,000 distinct CDR3 sequences, 15% to 18% seen once. This clonotype was seen many times. Trimming at V came to 7 bases and at J to 7 bases, leaving 13 bases not matched to a gene. The CDR3 sequence is 16 residues long. Sample: blood. The receptor was derived from a woman between 18 and 29 years old with Graves' hyperthyroidism. The gene calls are TRBV12-3 or TRBV12-4 and TRBJ2-1; the match to TRBD2 covers 10 bases. The CDR3 bases are TGTGCCAGCACTTGGGGGGAGCGGGGGGGCCGGAATGAGCAGTTCTTC. Amino acids: CASTWGERGGRNEQFF.